The clone carrying this T cell receptor (beta chain) was seen many times. The data stem from a study of glioma-infiltrating T cells. V was clipped by 4 bases and J by 0 bases, with 13 bases between them. The germline gives CDR1 MNHNS, CDR2 SASEGT. The CDR3 runs 16 residues. The iRepertoire nested amplicon-rescue multiplex PCR amplified TCR alpha and beta CDR3s from RNA. TCRdb independently ran MiXCR on the multiplex PCR reads; one entry per CDR3 protein. The sample lists approximately 88,000 distinct CDR3 sequences; about 23% were seen once. Input material: glioma tissue, nonneoplastic brain tissue, or PBMCs (not recorded which). The TCR was taken from a human donor with low-grade glioma or glioblastoma, undergoing nonglioma brain surgery, or in good health (not recorded which). The chain combines TRBV6-1 with TRBJ1-5; no clear D. CDR3 DNA: TGTGCCAGCAGTGCGCGGGCGAACCTTAGCAATCAGCCCCAGCATTTT. It specifies CASSARANLSNQPQHF.